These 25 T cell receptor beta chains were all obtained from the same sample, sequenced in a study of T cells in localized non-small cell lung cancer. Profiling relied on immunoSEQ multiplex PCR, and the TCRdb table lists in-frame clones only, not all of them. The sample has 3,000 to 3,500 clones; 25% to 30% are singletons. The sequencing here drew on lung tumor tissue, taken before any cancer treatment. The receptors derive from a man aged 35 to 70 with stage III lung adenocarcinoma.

The CDR3 here is CAGAGDYTGELFF. For the CDR3, the DNA is TGTGCCGGGGCCGGGGACTACACCGGGGAGCTGTTTTTT. The genes are TRBV6-8 and TRBJ2-2; D possibly corresponds to TRBD2 (6 bases). Germline V gives CDR1 MNHGY, CDR2 SAAAGT. The CDR3 covers 13 residues. V lost 11 bases to trimming and J lost 3 bases, with 13 bases between them.

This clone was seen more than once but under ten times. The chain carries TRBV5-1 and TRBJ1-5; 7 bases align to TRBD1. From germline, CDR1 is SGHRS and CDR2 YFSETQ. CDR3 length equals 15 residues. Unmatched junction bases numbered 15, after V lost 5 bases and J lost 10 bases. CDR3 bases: TGCGCCAGCAGGGAGGATGACAGGGATCTTCTACCCCAGCATTTT. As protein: CASREDDRDLLPQHF.

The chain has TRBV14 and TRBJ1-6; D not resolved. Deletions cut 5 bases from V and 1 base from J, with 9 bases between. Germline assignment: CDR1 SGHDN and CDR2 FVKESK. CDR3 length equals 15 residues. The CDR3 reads CASSNGGSYNSPLHF. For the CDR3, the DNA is TGTGCCAGCAGCAACGGCGGGTCCTATAATTCACCCCTCCACTTT.

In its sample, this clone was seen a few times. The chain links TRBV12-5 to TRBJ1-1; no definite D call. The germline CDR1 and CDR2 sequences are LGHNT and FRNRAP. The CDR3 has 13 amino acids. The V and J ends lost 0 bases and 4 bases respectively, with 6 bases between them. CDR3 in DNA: TGTGCTAGTGGTTTGGTACCCGGCACTGAAGCTTTCTTT. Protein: CASGLVPGTEAFF.

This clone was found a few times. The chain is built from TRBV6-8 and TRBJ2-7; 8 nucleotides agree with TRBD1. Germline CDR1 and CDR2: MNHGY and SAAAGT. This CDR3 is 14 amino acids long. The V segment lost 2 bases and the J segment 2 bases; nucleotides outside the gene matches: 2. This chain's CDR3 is CASSYPDRAYEQYF. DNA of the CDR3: TGTGCCAGCAGTTACCCGGACAGGGCCTACGAGCAGTACTTC.

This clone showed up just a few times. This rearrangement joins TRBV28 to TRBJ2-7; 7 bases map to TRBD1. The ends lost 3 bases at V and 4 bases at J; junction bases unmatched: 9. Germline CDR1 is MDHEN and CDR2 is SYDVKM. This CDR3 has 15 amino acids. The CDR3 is CASSFRRTGSYEQYF. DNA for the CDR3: TGTGCCAGCAGTTTCCGAAGGACAGGTTCGTACGAGCAGTACTTC.

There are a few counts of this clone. This chain's CDR3 is CASSRSSGGTSDTQYF. CDR3 coding DNA: TGTGCCAGCAGCCGTTCTAGCGGGGGGACGTCAGATACGCAGTATTTT. The chain carries TRBV11-3 and TRBJ2-3, with TRBD2 matching 11 bases. J gave up 4 bases and V 5 bases, and 8 bases lay outside the gene matches. The CDR3 is made up of 16 amino acids. The germline V gene encodes CDR1 SGHNT and CDR2 YENEEA.

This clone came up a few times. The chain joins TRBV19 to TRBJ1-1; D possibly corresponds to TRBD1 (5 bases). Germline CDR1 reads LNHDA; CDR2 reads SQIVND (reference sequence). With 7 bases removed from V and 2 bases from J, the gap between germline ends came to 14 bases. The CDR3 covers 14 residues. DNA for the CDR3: TGTGCCAGTAAATACCGGGGCCCTAACACTGAAGCTTTCTTT. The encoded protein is CASKYRGPNTEAFF.

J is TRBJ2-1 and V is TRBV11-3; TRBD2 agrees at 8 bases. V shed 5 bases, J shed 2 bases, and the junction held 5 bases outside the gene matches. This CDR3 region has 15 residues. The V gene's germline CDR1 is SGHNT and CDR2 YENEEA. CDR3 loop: CASSITSGPYNEQFF. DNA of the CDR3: TGTGCCAGCAGCATTACTAGCGGCCCCTACAATGAGCAGTTCTTC.

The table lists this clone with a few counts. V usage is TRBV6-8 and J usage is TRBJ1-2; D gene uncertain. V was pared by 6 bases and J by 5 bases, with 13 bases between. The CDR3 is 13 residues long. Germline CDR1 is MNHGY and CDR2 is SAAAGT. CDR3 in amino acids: CASRGGLRYGYTF. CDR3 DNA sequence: TGTGCCAGCAGAGGTGGGCTCCGATATGGCTACACCTTC.

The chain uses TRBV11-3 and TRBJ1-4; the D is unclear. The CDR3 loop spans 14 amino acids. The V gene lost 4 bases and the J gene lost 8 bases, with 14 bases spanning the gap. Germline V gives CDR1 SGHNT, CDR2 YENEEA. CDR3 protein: CASSSTRAGEKLFF. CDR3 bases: TGTGCCAGCAGCTCGACCCGGGCTGGCGAAAAACTGTTTTTT.

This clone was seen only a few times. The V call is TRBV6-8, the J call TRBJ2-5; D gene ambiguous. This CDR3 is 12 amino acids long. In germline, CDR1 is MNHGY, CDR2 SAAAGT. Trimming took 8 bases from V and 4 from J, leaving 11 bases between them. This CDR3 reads CASYVTPETQYF. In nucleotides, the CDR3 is TGTGCCAGCTACGTCACCCCAGAGACCCAGTACTTC.

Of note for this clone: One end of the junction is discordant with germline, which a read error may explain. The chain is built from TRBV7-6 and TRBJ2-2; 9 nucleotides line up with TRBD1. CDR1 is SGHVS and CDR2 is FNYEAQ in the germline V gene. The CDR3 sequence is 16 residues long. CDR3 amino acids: CASSPRTGAQSGELFF. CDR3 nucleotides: TGTGCTAGCAGCCCTAGGACAGGGGCCCAGTCCGGGGAGCTGTTTTTT.

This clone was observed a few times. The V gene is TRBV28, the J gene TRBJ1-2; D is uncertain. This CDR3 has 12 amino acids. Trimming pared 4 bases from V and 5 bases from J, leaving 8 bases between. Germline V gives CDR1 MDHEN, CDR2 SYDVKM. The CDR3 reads CASSSQRYGYTF. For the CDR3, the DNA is TGTGCCAGCAGTTCCCAGCGTTATGGCTACACCTTC.

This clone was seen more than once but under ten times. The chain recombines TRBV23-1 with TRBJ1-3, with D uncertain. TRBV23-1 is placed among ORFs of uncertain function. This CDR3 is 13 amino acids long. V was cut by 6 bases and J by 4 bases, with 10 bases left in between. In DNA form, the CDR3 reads TGCGCCAGCAGGCGCGCTCGCGGAAACACCATATATTTT. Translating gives CASRRARGNTIYF.

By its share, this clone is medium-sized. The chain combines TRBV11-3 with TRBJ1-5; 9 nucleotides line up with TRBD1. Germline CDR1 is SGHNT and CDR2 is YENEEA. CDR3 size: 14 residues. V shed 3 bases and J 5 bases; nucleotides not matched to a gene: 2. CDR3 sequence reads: CASSFTGGDQPQHF. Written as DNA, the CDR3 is TGTGCCAGCAGCTTCACAGGGGGCGATCAGCCCCAGCATTTT.

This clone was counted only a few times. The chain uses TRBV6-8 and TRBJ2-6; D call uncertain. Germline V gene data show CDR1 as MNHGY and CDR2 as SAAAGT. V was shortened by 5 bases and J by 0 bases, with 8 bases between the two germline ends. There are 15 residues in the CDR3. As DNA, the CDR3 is TGTGCCAGCAGTCCCCTTCCCTCTGGGGCCAACGTCCTGACTTTC. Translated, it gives CASSPLPSGANVLTF.

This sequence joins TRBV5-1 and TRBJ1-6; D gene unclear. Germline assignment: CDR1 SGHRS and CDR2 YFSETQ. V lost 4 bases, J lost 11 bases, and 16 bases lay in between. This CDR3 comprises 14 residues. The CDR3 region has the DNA TGCGCCAGCAGCGAGCGCGGGGTCAGTGCACCCCTCCACTTT. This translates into CASSERGVSAPLHF.

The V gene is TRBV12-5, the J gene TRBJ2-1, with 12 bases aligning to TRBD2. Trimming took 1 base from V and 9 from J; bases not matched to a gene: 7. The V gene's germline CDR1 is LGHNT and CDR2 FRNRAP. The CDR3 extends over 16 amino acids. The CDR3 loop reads CASGLGASGRATEQFF. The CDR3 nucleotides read TGTGCTAGTGGTTTGGGCGCTAGCGGGAGGGCTACTGAGCAGTTCTTC.

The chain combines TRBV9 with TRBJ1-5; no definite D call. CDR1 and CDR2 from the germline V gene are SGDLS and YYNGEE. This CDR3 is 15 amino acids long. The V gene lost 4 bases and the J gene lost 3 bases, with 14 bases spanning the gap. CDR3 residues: CASSKRGGANQPQHF. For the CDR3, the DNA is TGTGCCAGCAGCAAACGCGGCGGAGCCAATCAGCCCCAGCATTTT.

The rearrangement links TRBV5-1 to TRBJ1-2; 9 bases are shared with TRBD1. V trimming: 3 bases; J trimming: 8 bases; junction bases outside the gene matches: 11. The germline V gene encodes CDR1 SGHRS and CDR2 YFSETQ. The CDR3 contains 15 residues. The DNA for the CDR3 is TGCGCCAGCAGCTCCAACAGGGGGCGTGACGTCGGCTACACCTTC. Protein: CASSSNRGRDVGYTF.

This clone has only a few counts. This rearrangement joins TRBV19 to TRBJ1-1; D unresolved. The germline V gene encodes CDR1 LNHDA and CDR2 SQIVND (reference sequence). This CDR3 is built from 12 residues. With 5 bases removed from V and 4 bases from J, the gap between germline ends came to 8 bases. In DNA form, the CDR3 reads TGTGCCAGTAGTGGCCGCGGCACTGAAGCTTTCTTT. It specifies CASSGRGTEAFF.

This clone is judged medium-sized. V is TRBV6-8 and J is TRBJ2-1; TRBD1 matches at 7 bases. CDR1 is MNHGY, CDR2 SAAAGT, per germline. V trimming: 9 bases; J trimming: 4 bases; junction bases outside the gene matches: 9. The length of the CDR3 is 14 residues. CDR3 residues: CASSPGTAYNEQFF. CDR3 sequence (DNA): TGTGCCAGTTCTCCCGGGACAGCTTACAATGAGCAGTTCTTC.

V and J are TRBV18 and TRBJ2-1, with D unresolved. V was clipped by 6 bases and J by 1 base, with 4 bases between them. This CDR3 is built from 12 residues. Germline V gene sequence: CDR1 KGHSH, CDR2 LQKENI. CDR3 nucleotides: TGTGCCAGCTCCCCTTCCTACAATGAGCAGTTCTTC. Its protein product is CASSPSYNEQFF.

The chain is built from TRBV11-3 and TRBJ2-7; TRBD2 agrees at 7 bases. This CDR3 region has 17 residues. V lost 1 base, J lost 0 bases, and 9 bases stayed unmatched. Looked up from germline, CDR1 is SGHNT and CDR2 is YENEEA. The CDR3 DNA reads TGTGCCAGCAGCTTAGGCTCCCCCGGGGGGTACTCCTACGAGCAGTACGTC. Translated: CASSLGSPGGYSYEQYV.